This T cell receptor (beta chain) was documented in a study of beta chain features in type 1 diabetes. Every bit of the isolated RNA underwent reverse transcription, so sequencing read expressed TCRB transcripts. The method was immunoSEQ multiplex PCR; TCRdb's version includes in-frame clones alone and lacks a portion of them. The table records 200,000 to 250,000 clones, around 10% of them present only once. Sequenced material: naive CD4+ T cells from blood. The receptor's source is a woman between 18 and 29 years old in good health.

The CDR3 coding sequence is TGCGCCAGCAGCATAAGCCGGGACACCTACACTGAAGCTTTCTTT. Its translation is CASSISRDTYTEAFF. This chain joins TRBV5-1 and TRBJ1-1, with TRBD1 as a possible D gene (6 bases). Germline V CDR1 and CDR2: SGHRS, YFSETQ. The CDR3 contains 15 residues. Trimming left V 4 bases short and J 3 bases short, with 16 bases between.